The 12 T cell receptor beta chains in this list originate from one sample, sequenced in a study of a mutant IDH1 vaccine in newly diagnosed glioma. Measured with immunoSEQ multiplex PCR; TCRdb has only the in-frame clones, and not every one. This table holds about 60,000 clones, around 84% found once. The time point: week 35, safety follow-up. Vaccination comprised doses that each held 300 ug of mutant IDH1 20-mer peptide, plus topical imiquimod. Their antigen targets remain unknown. The specimen was PBMCs, collected from a glioma patient whose treatment included an IDH1 peptide vaccine. These receptors came from a man between 25 and 39 years old with glioma.

The chain links TRBV5-1 to TRBJ1-2, with D perhaps matching TRBD1 (6 bases). Trimming removed 4 bases from V and 4 bases from J, with 17 bases in between. Germline CDR1 is SGHRS and CDR2 is YFSETQ. The CDR3 has 15 residues. The CDR3 nucleotides are TGCGCCAGCAGCCCATCAACGACAGGAACCTATGGCTACACCTTC. This codes for CASSPSTTGTYGYTF.

The chain combines TRBV4-1 with TRBJ1-6; D is uncertain. The CDR3 is 16 amino acids. Germline V lookup: CDR1 MGHRA, CDR2 YSYEKL. V was cut by 1 base and J by 1 base, with 8 bases left in between. The CDR3 loop reads CASSQGGASYNSPLHF. The CDR3 bases are TGCGCCAGCAGCCAAGGTGGAGCGTCCTATAATTCACCCCTCCACTTT.

V usage is TRBV7-9 and J usage is TRBJ2-7; D possibly uses TRBD1 or TRBD2 (5 bases each). Germline lookup yields CDR1 SEHNR and CDR2 FQNEAQ (reference sequence). The CDR3 runs 14 residues. Trimming pared 3 bases from V and 4 bases from J, leaving 13 bases between. The CDR3 DNA is TGTGCCAGCAGCTTGGTCCAGGGACGATACGAGCAGTACTTC. Residues: CASSLVQGRYEQYF. Supplemented by reference TRBV7-9 and TRBJ2-7, the full variable domain reads DTGVSQNPRHKITKRGQNVTFRCDPISEHNRLYWYRQTLGQGPEFLTYFQNEAQLEKSRLLSDRFSAERPKGSFSTLEIQRTEQGDSAMYLCASSLVQGRYEQYFGPGTRLTVT.

The chain combines TRBV11-2 with TRBJ2-1, with 13 nucleotides matching TRBD2. Per the germline V gene, CDR1 is SGHAT and CDR2 is FQNNGV. The CDR3 is 16 amino acids. The V gene end was trimmed by 5 bases and the J gene end by 9 bases; junction bases not matched to a gene: 10. CDR3 sequence reads: CASSPATSGGQGEQFF. In nucleotides, the CDR3 is TGTGCCAGCAGCCCCGCGACTAGCGGGGGGCAGGGTGAGCAGTTCTTC.

The rearrangement links TRBV7-9 to TRBJ1-5, with D hard to call. Germline-derived CDR1 and CDR2 are SEHNR and FQNEAQ (reference sequence). The CDR3 is 13 amino acids. Trimming took 3 bases from V and 7 from J, leaving 10 bases between them. CDR3 DNA sequence: TGTGCCAGCAGCTTGAGTGGAGGGCAGCCCCAGCATTTT. It yields the protein CASSLSGGQPQHF. Combining the CDR3 with reference TRBV7-9 and TRBJ1-5 gives the whole variable domain DTGVSQNPRHKITKRGQNVTFRCDPISEHNRLYWYRQTLGQGPEFLTYFQNEAQLEKSRLLSDRFSAERPKGSFSTLEIQRTEQGDSAMYLCASSLSGGQPQHFGDGTRLSIL.

The chain has TRBV5-1 and TRBJ1-4; unclear D gene. V lost 2 bases, J lost 8 bases, and 13 bases lay in between. Germline values: CDR1 SGHRS, CDR2 YFSETQ. CDR3 size: 14 residues. The CDR3 coding sequence is TGCGCCAGCAGCTTCGGACGGGTCGGGGAAAAACTGTTTTTT. Protein: CASSFGRVGEKLFF.

The gene calls are TRBV6-6 and TRBJ2-7, with 7 bases aligning to TRBD2. Germline V gene sequence: CDR1 MNHNY, CDR2 SVGAGI (reference sequence). This CDR3 is built from 16 residues. J lost 2 bases, V lost 4 bases, and 11 bases had no gene match. The CDR3 sequence: CASSLQKAGTTYEQYF. CDR3 DNA: TGTGCCAGCAGTTTACAAAAAGCGGGGACGACCTACGAGCAGTACTTC.

The CDR3 protein is CASSLADNSPLHF. In DNA, the CDR3 is TGTGCCAGCAGCTTAGCAGATAATTCACCCCTCCACTTT. The chain is built from TRBV7-9 and TRBJ1-6; D remains unclear. This CDR3 region has 13 residues. CDR1 and CDR2 from the germline V gene are SEHNR and FQNEAQ (reference sequence). Trimming took off 0 bases at V and 5 bases at J, with 2 bases between the two ends. Based on the CDR3 plus reference TRBV7-9 and TRBJ1-6, the full variable domain is DTGVSQNPRHKITKRGQNVTFRCDPISEHNRLYWYRQTLGQGPEFLTYFQNEAQLEKSRLLSDRFSAERPKGSFSTLEIQRTEQGDSAMYLCASSLADNSPLHFGNGTRLTVT.

The chain employs TRBV6-4 and TRBJ2-1, with 8 bases identical to TRBD2. After removal of 2 bases from V and 3 bases from J, the junction contained 0 bases not matched to a gene. The CDR3 has 14 residues. CDR1 MRHNA and CDR2 SNTAGT come from the germline V gene. CDR3 DNA sequence: TGTGCCAGCAGTGACGCGGGGGGCTACAATGAGCAGTTCTTC. Protein sequence: CASSDAGGYNEQFF.

The V gene is TRBV18, the J gene TRBJ1-3; D is possibly TRBD1 (6 bases). This CDR3 has 14 residues. Trimming pared 8 bases from V and 1 base from J, leaving 12 bases between. Per germline, CDR1 KGHSH and CDR2 LQKENI. Here the CDR3 reads CASAQGYSGNTIYF. The CDR3 DNA follows: TGTGCCAGCGCACAGGGCTATTCTGGAAACACCATATATTTT.

CDR3 loop: CASSPPVGRAEAFF. CDR3 DNA: TGTGCCAGCTCACCCCCGGTGGGTCGGGCTGAAGCTTTCTTT. This rearrangement joins TRBV18 to TRBJ1-1, with D hard to call. V lost 3 bases and J lost 6, with 14 bases in between. The CDR3 length is 14 residues. Germline-derived CDR1 and CDR2 are KGHSH and LQKENI.

The rearrangement uses TRBV9 and TRBJ1-2; 7 bases align to TRBD1. Per germline, CDR1 SGDLS and CDR2 YYNGEE. V trimming: 4 bases; J trimming: 5 bases; junction bases outside the gene matches: 11. CDR3 length: 15 residues. CDR3 region: CASSPLSGTVYGYTF. DNA of the CDR3: TGTGCCAGCAGCCCCCTCTCCGGGACAGTTTATGGCTACACCTTC.